This is a list of T cell receptor beta chains from one sample in a study of monozygotic twins with inflammatory bowel disease. TCRdb reprocessed the 5' RACE reads and keeps a single row for each CDR3 protein, giving no DNA. The sample includes over 350,000 distinct CDR3 sequences. The sequenced sample was blood. These receptor sequences come from a human donor with ulcerative colitis or Crohn's disease, or a healthy co-twin of an affected twin (not recorded which). Both conserved end residues are part of each CDR3. Fields, in order: V gene, J gene, CDR3 protein.

TRBV5-1	TRBJ2-7	CASSASVAGTYYEQYF
TRBV29-1	TRBJ2-7	CSVEEIGDEQYF
TRBV5-1	TRBJ2-3	CASSETGGTQYF
TRBV7-8	TRBJ1-6	CASSHITRDPGNSPLHF
TRBV9	TRBJ2-3	CASSLRIQGTGTDTQYF
TRBV18	TRBJ1-1	CASSPPHGLGNTEAFF
TRBV18	TRBJ2-7	CASSPGQANYEQYF
TRBV30	TRBJ1-5	CAWNPGDGGYQPQHF
TRBV7-8	TRBJ1-5	CASSFDRAWNQPQHF
TRBV10-3	TRBJ2-5	CAISVGTSGGPGHGTQYF
TRBV28	TRBJ2-7	CASSLGDKGTYEQYF
TRBV20-1	TRBJ1-2	CSAREWAGEYGYTF
TRBV12-3/TRBV12-4	TRBJ2-5	CASTSYQETQYF
TRBV5-1	TRBJ2-2	CASSSGTGNTGELFF
TRBV4-3	TRBJ2-3	CASSQDEAGGSSDTQYF
TRBV7-9	TRBJ1-6	CASSPAGQGSDSPLHF
TRBV12-3/TRBV12-4	TRBJ1-2	CASSPGGSRGYTF